The T cell receptor beta chain described here comes from a study of technical replicates of blood from a few donors. The data were produced by immunoSEQ multiplex PCR, yet TCRdb's version contains in-frame clones alone and is incomplete. Of roughly 56,000 clones in the sample, 87% were seen once. This clone was seen once. The CDR3 spans 14 residues. V was trimmed by 0 bases and J by 3 bases, leaving 10 bases between them. The germline CDR1 and CDR2 sequences are SQVTM and ANQGSEA. The receptor's source is a human donor in good health. Some clones in this sample may be carry-over from other donors' samples. Sequenced material: PBMCs. The V and J genes are TRBV29-1 and TRBJ2-3; TRBD2 is a possible D gene (5 bases). DNA of the CDR3: TGCAGCGTTGAAGATGAAGGGAGAACAGATACGCAGTATTTT. The encoded protein is CSVEDEGRTDTQYF.